The 9 T cell receptor beta chains listed next were all sequenced from one sample in a study of blood T cell repertoires in COVID-19. Profiling relied on immunoSEQ multiplex PCR, and the TCRdb table lists in-frame clones only, not all of them. The repertoire holds 120,000 to 150,000 clones, with 88% as singletons. Sequencing input: peripheral blood. The receptor set was obtained from a man between 60 and 75 years old with active or convalescent COVID-19.

The rearrangement links TRBV24-1 to TRBJ1-2, with 7 bases matching TRBD1. V was pared by 4 bases and J by 8 bases, with 12 bases of the junction left unmatched. The CDR3 is made up of 15 amino acids. Per germline, CDR1 KGHDR and CDR2 SFDVKD. The CDR3 protein is CATSDPGQPTVGYTF. The CDR3 coding sequence is TGTGCCACCAGTGACCCGGGACAGCCCACCGTAGGCTACACCTTC.

This clone showed up many times. The CDR3 here is CASREQGSGNTIYF. As DNA, the CDR3 is TGTGCCAGCAGAGAACAGGGTTCAGGAAACACCATATATTTT. The chain combines TRBV27 with TRBJ1-3, with a weak D call TRBD1 (6 bases). With 6 bases removed from V and 4 bases from J, the gap between germline ends came to 13 bases. CDR1 MNHEY and CDR2 SMNVEV come from the germline V gene (reference sequence). This CDR3 has 14 residues.

The chain couples TRBV5-1 to TRBJ2-5; the D gene is possibly TRBD2 (6 bases). The length of the CDR3 is 13 residues. The V end lost 0 bases, the J end lost 5 bases, and 8 bases lay between the germline ends. Germline V lookup: CDR1 SGHRS, CDR2 YFSETQ. The CDR3 DNA reads TGCGCCAGCAGCTTGGGCGGGGTGGAGACCCAGTACTTC. This encodes CASSLGGVETQYF.

The V and J genes are TRBV3-1 (or the pseudogene TRBV3-2) and TRBJ2-2; TRBD2 matches at 11 bases. The CDR3 spans 16 residues. With 0 bases clipped from V and 7 bases from J, the junction kept 4 bases outside the gene matches. From germline, CDR1 is LGHDT and CDR2 YNNKEL (reference sequence). CDR3 residues: CASSQEVLAGGGELFF. The DNA of the CDR3 is TGTGCCAGCAGCCAAGAAGTCCTAGCGGGAGGCGGGGAGCTGTTTTTT.

V and J are TRBV7-8 and TRBJ1-3; 7 bases match TRBD1. The CDR3 contains 15 residues. Germline V CDR1 and CDR2: SGHVS, FQNEAQ. The ends lost 5 bases at V and 8 bases at J; junction bases unmatched: 12. CDR3 in DNA: TGTGCCAGCAGCGAGGGACAGCCAAGTCTAGACACCATATATTTT. Protein: CASSEGQPSLDTIYF.

The CDR3 here is CASTLQGTYEQYF. The CDR3 DNA sequence: TGTGCCAGCACCCTACAGGGGACCTACGAGCAGTACTTC. This sequence joins TRBV7-9 and TRBJ2-7; 7 bases are a match to TRBD1. The germline V gene has CDR1 SEHNR and CDR2 FQNEAQ (reference sequence). The CDR3 consists of 13 residues. V shed 7 bases and J 2 bases; nucleotides not matched to a gene: 5.

Note on this clone: One end of the junction is discordant with germline, which a read error may explain. V usage is TRBV7-7 and J usage is TRBJ1-4, with D perhaps TRBD1 (6 bases). Germline CDR1 SSHAT, CDR2 FNYEAQ (reference sequence). The CDR3 has 15 residues. CDR3 sequence reads: CASSPYGGAEEKLFF. The CDR3 DNA is TGTGCTAGCAGCCCCTATGGGGGCGCTGAGGAAAAACTGTTTTTT.

The chain joins TRBV4-2 to TRBJ2-1; 11 bases fit TRBD2. The CDR3 spans 16 residues. Germline CDR1 is LGHNA and CDR2 is YNFKEQ. J gave up 2 bases and V 1 base, and 1 base lay outside the gene matches. CDR3 sequence reads: CASSQVAGGPYNEQFF. CDR3 nucleotides: TGTGCCAGCAGCCAAGTAGCGGGAGGGCCCTACAATGAGCAGTTCTTC.

The V gene is TRBV28, the J gene TRBJ2-6, with D possibly matching TRBD2 (5 bases). The germline gives CDR1 MDHEN, CDR2 SYDVKM. The CDR3 is 14 residues long. Trimming took 5 bases from V and 0 from J, leaving 5 bases between them. The CDR3: CASSRDSGANVLTF. The CDR3 DNA reads TGTGCCAGCAGTCGGGACTCTGGGGCCAACGTCCTGACTTTC.